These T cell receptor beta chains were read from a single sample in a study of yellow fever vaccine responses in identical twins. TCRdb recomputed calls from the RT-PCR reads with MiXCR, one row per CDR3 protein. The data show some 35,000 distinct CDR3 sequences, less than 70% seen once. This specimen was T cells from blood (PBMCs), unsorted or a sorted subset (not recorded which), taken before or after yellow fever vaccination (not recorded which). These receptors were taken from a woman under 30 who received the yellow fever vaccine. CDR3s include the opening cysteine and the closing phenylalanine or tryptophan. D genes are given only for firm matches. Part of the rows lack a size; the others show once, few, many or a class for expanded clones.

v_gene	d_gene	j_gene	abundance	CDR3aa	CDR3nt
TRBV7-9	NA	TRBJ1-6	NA	CASSLWGASDSPLHF	TGTGCCAGCAGCCTATGGGGGGCAAGCGATTCACCCCTCCACTTT
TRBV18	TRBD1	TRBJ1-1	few	CASSQDRGTTEAFF	TGTGCCAGCTCACAGGACAGGGGTACCACTGAAGCTTTCTTT
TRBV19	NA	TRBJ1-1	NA	CASRSRAEAFF	TGTGCCAGTAGAAGCAGGGCTGAAGCTTTCTTT
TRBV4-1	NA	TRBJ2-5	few	CASSQGIVPQETQYF	TGCGCCAGCAGCCAAGGGATTGTCCCGCAAGAGACCCAGTACTTC
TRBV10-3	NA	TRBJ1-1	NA	CAISGGTGNTEAFF	TGTGCCATCAGTGGGGGGACGGGGAACACTGAAGCTTTCTTT
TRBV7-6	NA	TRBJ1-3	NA	CASSLVGQGNTIYF	TGTGCCAGCAGCTTAGTTGGACAGGGAAACACCATATATTTT
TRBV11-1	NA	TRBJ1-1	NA	CASSEPGQRLLMNTEAFF	TGTGCCAGCAGCGAACCAGGACAGCGATTATTGATGAACACTGAAGCTTTCTTT
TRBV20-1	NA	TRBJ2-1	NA	CSAILALYNEQFF	TGCAGTGCCATACTAGCCCTGTACAATGAGCAGTTCTTC
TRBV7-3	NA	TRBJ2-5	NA	CASSLTGTPQETQYF	TGTGCCAGCAGCTTAACAGGGACCCCCCAAGAGACCCAGTACTTC
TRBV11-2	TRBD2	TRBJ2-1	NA	CASSFRAGTSGRRNEQFF	TGTGCCAGCAGTTTTCGGGCGGGGACTAGCGGGAGGAGAAATGAGCAGTTCTTC
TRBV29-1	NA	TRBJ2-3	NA	CSVLLIGGTDTQYF	TGCAGCGTTTTATTGATCGGGGGCACAGATACGCAGTATTTT
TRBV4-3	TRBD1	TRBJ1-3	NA	CASSQPGQRSGNTIYF	TGCGCCAGCAGCCAACCGGGACAGAGATCTGGAAACACCATATATTTT
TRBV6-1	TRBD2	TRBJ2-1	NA	CASSSGGTLNEQFF	TGTGCCAGCTCGAGCGGGGGGACCCTCAATGAGCAGTTCTTC
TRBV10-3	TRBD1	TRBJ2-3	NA	CAISLQGISDTQYF	TGTGCCATCAGTCTACAGGGGATCTCAGATACGCAGTATTTT
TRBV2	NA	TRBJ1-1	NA	CASSPGPTRAEAFF	TGTGCCAGCAGCCCCGGGCCTACGAGGGCTGAAGCTTTCTTT
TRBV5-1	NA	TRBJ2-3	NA	CASSSGAGDSTDTQYF	TGCGCCAGCAGCTCCGGAGCGGGTGATAGCACAGATACGCAGTATTTT
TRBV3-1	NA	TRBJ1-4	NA	CASSQASGQRLF	TGTGCCAGCAGCCAAGCGTCTGGACAGCGGTTATTT
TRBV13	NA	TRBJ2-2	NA	CASSFLAGELFF	TGTGCCAGCAGTTTCCTGGCCGGGGAGCTGTTTTTT
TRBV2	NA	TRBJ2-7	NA	CASRADWSDYEQYF	TGTGCCAGCAGGGCAGACTGGAGCGACTACGAGCAGTACTTC
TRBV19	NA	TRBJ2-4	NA	CASSNLANIQYF	TGTGCCAGTAGTAACCTAGCGAACATTCAGTACTTC
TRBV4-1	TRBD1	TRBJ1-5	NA	CASSQDRQGDQPQHF	TGCGCCAGCAGCCAAGATAGGCAGGGGGATCAGCCCCAGCATTTT
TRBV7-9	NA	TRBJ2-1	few	CASSLERGYYNEQFF	TGTGCCAGCAGCTTAGAACGGGGGTACTACAATGAGCAGTTCTTC
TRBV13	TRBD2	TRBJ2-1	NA	CASRGTSDSSYNEQFF	TGTGCCAGCAGAGGGACTAGCGACAGCTCCTACAATGAGCAGTTCTTC
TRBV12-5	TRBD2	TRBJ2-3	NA	CASGSPREGGTDTQYF	TGTGCTAGTGGCTCCCCCAGGGAGGGAGGCACAGATACGCAGTATTTT
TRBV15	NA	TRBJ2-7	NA	CATSRDRLTYEQYF	TGTGCCACCAGCAGAGATCGCCTCACCTACGAGCAGTACTTC
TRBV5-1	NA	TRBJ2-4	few	CASSLPMTLDKNIQYF	TGCGCCAGCAGCTTACCTATGACACTGGACAAAAACATTCAGTACTTC
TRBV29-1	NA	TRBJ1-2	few	CSVEPKGDYGYTF	TGCAGCGTTGAACCTAAGGGGGACTATGGCTACACCTTC
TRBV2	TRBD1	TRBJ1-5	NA	CASSEWDRTEHSNQPQHF	TGTGCCAGCAGTGAATGGGACAGGACCGAACATAGCAATCAGCCCCAGCATTTT
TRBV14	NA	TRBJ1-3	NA	CASSRVIGDPSGNTIYF	TGTGCCAGCAGCCGGGTAATCGGGGATCCCTCTGGAAACACCATATATTTT
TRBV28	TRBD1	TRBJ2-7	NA	CASSLFPGTGASYEQYF	TGTGCCAGCAGTTTATTTCCGGGGACAGGGGCCTCCTACGAGCAGTACTTC
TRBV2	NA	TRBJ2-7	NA	CASTELYEQYF	TGTGCCAGCACCGAGCTTTACGAGCAGTACTTC
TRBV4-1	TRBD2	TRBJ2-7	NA	CASSQDLSRESSYEQYF	TGCGCCAGCAGCCAAGATCTTTCGCGGGAGAGTAGCTACGAGCAGTACTTC